These T cell receptor beta chains were read from a single sample in a study of blood T cell repertoires in COVID-19. Produced via immunoSEQ multiplex PCR; TCRdb's table is partial and in-frame only. The sample gives fewer than 400,000 clones, approximately 89% of which show up once; approximately 1.5% is in the top ten. The sequenced sample was PBMCs or T cells enriched from blood (not recorded which). These TCRs come from a woman in her twenties or thirties who had recovered from COVID-19. Each CDR3 is given with its conserved first and last residue. Fields, in order: J gene, V gene, clone size, D gene, CDR3 protein, CDR3 DNA. D genes are given only for firm matches. The size entry is marked missing in some rows and otherwise reads once, few, many or a size class.

j_gene: TRBJ2-7; v_gene: TRBV4-2; abundance: -; d_gene: TRBD2; CDR3aa: CASSQGLAGVYEQYF; CDR3nt: TGTGCCAGCAGCCAAGGACTAGCGGGAGTTTACGAGCAGTACTTC
j_gene: TRBJ2-7; v_gene: TRBV19; abundance: -; d_gene: -; CDR3aa: CASSMGVSYEQYF; CDR3nt: TGTGCCAGTAGTATGGGCGTCTCCTACGAGCAGTACTTC
j_gene: TRBJ1-1; v_gene: TRBV23-1; abundance: -; d_gene: -; CDR3aa: CASSRRGIMNTEAFF; CDR3nt: TGCGCCAGCAGTCGACGGGGGATTATGAACACTGAAGCTTTCTTT
j_gene: TRBJ2-5; v_gene: TRBV9; abundance: -; d_gene: TRBD2; CDR3aa: CASSSRSGPYQETQYF; CDR3nt: TGTGCCAGCAGCTCGCGTAGCGGGCCGTACCAAGAGACCCAGTACTTC
j_gene: TRBJ1-2; v_gene: TRBV9; abundance: -; d_gene: -; CDR3aa: CASSFTEHYGYTF; CDR3nt: TGTGCCAGCAGCTTTACAGAGCACTATGGCTACACCTTC
j_gene: TRBJ1-5; v_gene: TRBV28; abundance: -; d_gene: TRBD1; CDR3aa: CASSLGTGSQPQHF; CDR3nt: TGTGCCAGCAGTCTGGGGACAGGGAGTCAGCCCCAGCATTTT
j_gene: TRBJ2-1; v_gene: TRBV11-2; abundance: -; d_gene: -; CDR3aa: CASSGRTRDYNEQFF; CDR3nt: TGTGCCAGCAGCGGCCGAACTCGGGATTACAATGAGCAGTTCTTC
j_gene: TRBJ2-1; v_gene: TRBV2; abundance: -; d_gene: TRBD2; CDR3aa: CASSERLALNEQFF; CDR3nt: TGTGCCAGCAGTGAACGACTAGCGCTCAATGAGCAGTTCTTC
j_gene: TRBJ1-4; v_gene: TRBV19; abundance: -; d_gene: -; CDR3aa: CASSIVVREKLFF; CDR3nt: TGTGCCAGTAGTATAGTAGTTCGTGAAAAACTGTTTTTT
j_gene: TRBJ2-7; v_gene: TRBV9; abundance: many; d_gene: -; CDR3aa: CASSEGGNYEQYF; CDR3nt: TGTGCCAGCAGCGAGGGAGGAAACTACGAGCAGTACTTC
j_gene: TRBJ2-7; v_gene: TRBV13; abundance: -; d_gene: -; CDR3aa: CASSSEVAYGEQYF; CDR3nt: TGTGCCAGCAGCTCAGAAGTAGCTTACGGCGAGCAGTACTTC
j_gene: TRBJ1-1; v_gene: TRBV5-1; abundance: -; d_gene: -; CDR3aa: CASSLVQGRNTEAFF; CDR3nt: TGCGCCAGCAGCTTGGTCCAGGGCCGAAACACTGAAGCTTTCTTT
j_gene: TRBJ1-3; v_gene: TRBV15; abundance: -; d_gene: -; CDR3aa: CATSRDLPSGNTIYF; CDR3nt: TGTGCCACCAGCAGAGATCTTCCCTCTGGAAACACCATATATTTT
j_gene: TRBJ1-1; v_gene: TRBV5-4; abundance: many; d_gene: TRBD1; CDR3aa: CASSAVQGGREFF; CDR3nt: TGTGCCAGCAGTGCCGTACAGGGGGGTCGGGAGTTCTTT
j_gene: TRBJ1-1; v_gene: TRBV3-1/TRBV3-2; abundance: -; d_gene: -; CDR3aa: CASSPSGNTEAFF; CDR3nt: TGTGCCAGCAGCCCATCAGGGAACACTGAAGCTTTCTTT
j_gene: TRBJ1-5; v_gene: TRBV19; abundance: -; d_gene: TRBD1; CDR3aa: CASSWTGAVGNQPQHF; CDR3nt: TGTGCCAGTAGTTGGACAGGGGCGGTTGGCAATCAGCCCCAGCATTTT
j_gene: TRBJ1-4; v_gene: TRBV6-6; abundance: -; d_gene: -; CDR3aa: CASSYRGFREKLFF; CDR3nt: TGTGCCAGCAGTTACAGGGGGTTTCGGGAAAAACTGTTTTTT
j_gene: TRBJ2-3; v_gene: TRBV6-5; abundance: -; d_gene: -; CDR3aa: CASSYSPDTQYF; CDR3nt: TGTGCCAGCAGTTACTCCCCGGATACGCAGTATTTT
j_gene: TRBJ1-2; v_gene: TRBV19; abundance: -; d_gene: -; CDR3aa: CASKGSYGYTF; CDR3nt: TGTGCCAGTAAGGGGTCCTATGGCTACACCTTC
j_gene: TRBJ1-5; v_gene: TRBV6-5; abundance: few; d_gene: TRBD1; CDR3aa: CASSRDREGNQPQHF; CDR3nt: TGTGCCAGCAGTCGTGACAGGGAGGGCAATCAGCCCCAGCATTTT
j_gene: TRBJ1-5; v_gene: TRBV12-5; abundance: -; d_gene: -; CDR3aa: CARQRLGSQHF; CDR3nt: TGTGCTAGGCAACGTCTCGGTTCCCAGCATTTT
j_gene: TRBJ1-5; v_gene: TRBV7-9; abundance: -; d_gene: -; CDR3aa: CASSRGGFSGNQPQHF; CDR3nt: TGTGCCAGCAGCCGTGGGGGGTTCTCAGGCAATCAGCCCCAGCATTTT
j_gene: TRBJ1-1; v_gene: TRBV28; abundance: few; d_gene: TRBD1; CDR3aa: CASIRDRGSNTEAFF; CDR3nt: TGTGCCAGCATCCGGGACAGGGGGTCCAACACTGAAGCTTTCTTT
j_gene: TRBJ1-4; v_gene: TRBV7-8; abundance: -; d_gene: TRBD1; CDR3aa: CASSTSTGGREKLFF; CDR3nt: TGTGCCAGCAGCACTTCAACAGGGGGTCGGGAAAAACTGTTTTTT
j_gene: TRBJ1-5; v_gene: TRBV3-1/TRBV3-2; abundance: -; d_gene: -; CDR3aa: CASSQEGGGVGSNQPQHF; CDR3nt: TGTGCCAGCAGCCAAGAAGGGGGGGGCGTTGGAAGCAATCAGCCCCAGCATTTT
j_gene: TRBJ1-1; v_gene: TRBV7-2; abundance: once; d_gene: TRBD1; CDR3aa: CASSLAPGGAGTEAFF; CDR3nt: TGTGCCAGCAGCTTAGCCCCAGGGGGCGCGGGCACTGAAGCTTTCTTT
j_gene: TRBJ2-7; v_gene: TRBV4-1; abundance: -; d_gene: -; CDR3aa: CASSQPTGRGSYEQYF; CDR3nt: TGCGCCAGCAGCCAGCCAACAGGGAGAGGGTCCTACGAGCAGTACTTC
j_gene: TRBJ2-2; v_gene: TRBV12-5; abundance: -; d_gene: -; CDR3aa: CASGLVLGGTGELFF; CDR3nt: TGTGCTAGTGGTTTGGTACTCGGCGGGACCGGGGAGCTGTTTTTT
j_gene: TRBJ1-1; v_gene: TRBV6-6; abundance: -; d_gene: -; CDR3aa: CASKTDPNTEAFF; CDR3nt: TGTGCCAGCAAGACAGATCCGAACACTGAAGCTTTCTTT
j_gene: TRBJ1-5; v_gene: TRBV5-6; abundance: -; d_gene: -; CDR3aa: CASSLYRGMGNQPQHF; CDR3nt: TGTGCCAGCAGCTTATACCGGGGGATGGGCAATCAGCCCCAGCATTTT
j_gene: TRBJ1-5; v_gene: TRBV6-5; abundance: -; d_gene: -; CDR3aa: CASRGGANQPQHF; CDR3nt: TGTGCCAGCAGGGGAGGGGCTAATCAGCCCCAGCATTTT
j_gene: TRBJ1-2; v_gene: TRBV25-1; abundance: -; d_gene: -; CDR3aa: CASSDYYGYTF; CDR3nt: TGTGCCAGCAGTGACTACTATGGCTACACCTTC
j_gene: TRBJ2-5; v_gene: TRBV10-2; abundance: -; d_gene: -; CDR3aa: CASSLPTGLETQYF; CDR3nt: TGCGCCAGCAGTCTACCGACAGGTTTAGAGACCCAGTACTTC
j_gene: TRBJ1-4; v_gene: TRBV9; abundance: -; d_gene: TRBD1; CDR3aa: CASSGTGVFTNEKLFF; CDR3nt: TGTGCCAGCAGTGGGACAGGGGTTTTCACTAATGAAAAACTGTTTTTT
j_gene: TRBJ2-5; v_gene: TRBV9; abundance: few; d_gene: -; CDR3aa: CASSVGLLETQYF; CDR3nt: TGTGCCAGCAGCGTAGGTCTTTTGGAGACCCAGTACTTC
j_gene: TRBJ2-5; v_gene: TRBV3-1/TRBV3-2; abundance: -; d_gene: -; CDR3aa: CASSQRGSGETQYF; CDR3nt: TGTGCCAGCAGCCAGAGAGGGAGCGGAGAGACCCAGTACTTC
j_gene: TRBJ2-3; v_gene: TRBV2; abundance: -; d_gene: -; CDR3aa: CATLKETDTQYF; CDR3nt: TGTGCCACCCTCAAGGAGACAGATACGCAGTATTTT
j_gene: TRBJ2-7; v_gene: TRBV20-1; abundance: -; d_gene: -; CDR3aa: CSASRGIGYEQYF; CDR3nt: TGCAGTGCTAGTAGGGGGATAGGGTACGAGCAGTACTTC
j_gene: TRBJ1-2; v_gene: TRBV2; abundance: -; d_gene: TRBD1; CDR3aa: CASKGRGPYGYTF; CDR3nt: TGTGCCAGCAAGGGCAGGGGGCCTTATGGCTACACCTTC
j_gene: TRBJ1-3; v_gene: TRBV4-1; abundance: -; d_gene: TRBD1; CDR3aa: CASSQKPGQATASQGNTIYF; CDR3nt: TGCGCCAGCAGCCAAAAACCGGGACAGGCAACAGCCTCCCAGGGAAACACCATATATTTT
j_gene: TRBJ2-7; v_gene: TRBV5-3; abundance: -; d_gene: -; CDR3aa: CARRSSYEQYF; CDR3nt: TGTGCCAGAAGGAGCTCCTACGAGCAGTACTTC
j_gene: TRBJ2-7; v_gene: TRBV27; abundance: -; d_gene: TRBD2; CDR3aa: CASSLHLAGGLEQYF; CDR3nt: TGTGCCAGCAGTTTACATCTAGCGGGAGGGCTCGAGCAGTACTTC
j_gene: TRBJ2-1; v_gene: TRBV12-5; abundance: once; d_gene: -; CDR3aa: CASGLVSVAYNEQFF; CDR3nt: TGTGCTAGTGGTTTGGTGAGTGTAGCCTACAATGAGCAGTTCTTC
j_gene: TRBJ1-1; v_gene: TRBV28; abundance: once; d_gene: TRBD1; CDR3aa: CASRGQGATEAFF; CDR3nt: TGTGCCAGCAGGGGACAGGGTGCCACTGAAGCTTTCTTT
j_gene: TRBJ2-5; v_gene: TRBV27; abundance: -; d_gene: -; CDR3aa: CASSLFSGMETQYF; CDR3nt: TGTGCCAGCAGTTTATTTTCGGGTATGGAGACCCAGTACTTC
j_gene: TRBJ1-6; v_gene: TRBV24-1; abundance: -; d_gene: -; CDR3aa: CATSGSGNSPLHF; CDR3nt: TGTGCCACCAGTGGGTCGGGTAATTCACCCCTCCACTTT
j_gene: TRBJ2-3; v_gene: TRBV11-2; abundance: -; d_gene: -; CDR3aa: CASSLSYTDTQYF; CDR3nt: TGTGCCAGCAGCCTTAGCTACACAGATACGCAGTATTTT
j_gene: TRBJ2-1; v_gene: TRBV29-1; abundance: -; d_gene: TRBD1; CDR3aa: CSVTSGQSSYNEQFF; CDR3nt: TGCAGCGTCACGTCGGGACAGAGCTCCTACAATGAGCAGTTCTTC
j_gene: TRBJ2-7; v_gene: TRBV12-5; abundance: -; d_gene: -; CDR3aa: CASGLERGVLPTSSTRF; CDR3nt: TGTGCTAGTGGTTTGGAAAGGGGCGTCCTACCTACGAGCAGTACGAGGTTC
j_gene: TRBJ2-1; v_gene: TRBV25-1; abundance: -; d_gene: -; CDR3aa: CASSEGFRGDGNEQFF; CDR3nt: TGTGCCAGCAGTGAGGGTTTCAGGGGTGATGGGAATGAGCAGTTCTTC
j_gene: TRBJ1-2; v_gene: TRBV10-1; abundance: -; d_gene: -; CDR3aa: CASSDSGNYGYTF; CDR3nt: TGCGCCAGCAGTGACTCAGGGAACTATGGCTACACCTTC
j_gene: TRBJ2-7; v_gene: TRBV7-9; abundance: -; d_gene: TRBD1; CDR3aa: CASSVPTGDYEQYF; CDR3nt: TGTGCCAGCAGCGTCCCGACAGGGGACTACGAGCAGTACTTC
j_gene: TRBJ2-1; v_gene: TRBV5-4; abundance: -; d_gene: -; CDR3aa: CASSLPGSSYNEQFF; CDR3nt: TGTGCCAGCAGCTTACCGGGTAGCTCCTACAATGAGCAGTTCTTC
j_gene: TRBJ2-7; v_gene: TRBV7-8; abundance: few; d_gene: TRBD1; CDR3aa: CASSFLRGQGSYEQYF; CDR3nt: TGTGCCAGCAGCTTCCTTCGGGGACAGGGCTCCTACGAGCAGTACTTC
j_gene: TRBJ1-1; v_gene: TRBV12-3/TRBV12-4; abundance: -; d_gene: -; CDR3aa: CASHRANTEAFF; CDR3nt: TGTGCCAGCCACAGGGCGAACACTGAAGCTTTCTTT
j_gene: TRBJ1-1; v_gene: TRBV10-3; abundance: -; d_gene: TRBD1; CDR3aa: CAIRGTDPRNTEAFF; CDR3nt: TGTGCCATCAGAGGGACAGACCCGCGGAACACTGAAGCTTTCTTT
j_gene: TRBJ2-3; v_gene: TRBV7-6; abundance: -; d_gene: -; CDR3aa: CASSLTGSSTDTQYF; CDR3nt: TGTGCCAGCAGCTTGACGGGGTCAAGCACAGATACGCAGTATTTT
j_gene: TRBJ2-5; v_gene: TRBV12-3/TRBV12-4; abundance: -; d_gene: -; CDR3aa: CASSLDNQETQYF; CDR3nt: TGTGCCAGCAGCTTAGACAACCAAGAGACCCAGTACTTC
j_gene: TRBJ1-6; v_gene: TRBV3-1/TRBV3-2; abundance: -; d_gene: TRBD1; CDR3aa: CASSQGDRGASPLHF; CDR3nt: TGTGCCAGCAGCCAAGGGGACAGGGGGGCCTCACCCCTCCACTTT